This T cell receptor beta chain was captured by sequencing in a study of early T cells in non-severe SARS-CoV-2 infection. This CDR3 is 14 amino acids long. Germline-derived CDR1 and CDR2 are GTSNPN and SVGIG (reference sequence). Trimming removed 3 bases from V and 8 bases from J, with 19 bases in between. Each cDNA molecule carried a unique molecular identifier. Via MiXCR, TCRdb re-called the 5' RACE reads, giving one row per CDR3 protein. The repertoire has about 59,000 distinct CDR3 sequences, 10% to 15% of them found once; the top ten carry about 3.1%. The sequence came from an adult who was a healthcare worker with PCR-confirmed SARS-CoV-2 infection or an uninfected control (not recorded which). This chain connects TRBV30 to TRBJ1-2; no definite D call. The sequenced sample was whole blood. DNA of the CDR3: TGTGCCTGGAGCCCCACCCGGGAGAAACGGGGCTACACCTTC. It codes for CAWSPTREKRGYTF.